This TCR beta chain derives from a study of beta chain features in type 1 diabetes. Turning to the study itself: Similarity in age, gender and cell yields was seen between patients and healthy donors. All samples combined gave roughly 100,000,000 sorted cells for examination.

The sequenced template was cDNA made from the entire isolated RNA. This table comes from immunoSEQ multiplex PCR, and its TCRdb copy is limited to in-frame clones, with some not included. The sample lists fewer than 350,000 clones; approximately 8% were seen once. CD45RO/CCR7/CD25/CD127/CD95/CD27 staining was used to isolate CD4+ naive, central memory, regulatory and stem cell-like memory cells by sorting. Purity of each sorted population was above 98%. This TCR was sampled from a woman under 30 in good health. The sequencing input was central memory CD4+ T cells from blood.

CDR3 DNA: TGTGCCAGCAGCTTTGGGAAACTCAGGGGAGCGTCACCCCTCCACTTT. It specifies CASSFGKLRGASPLHF. V and J are TRBV7-9 and TRBJ1-6; tentative D call: TRBD1 (6 bases). CDR3 length: 16 residues. Trimming took off 3 bases at V and 10 bases at J, with 19 bases between the two ends. From germline, CDR1 is SEHNR and CDR2 FQNEAQ (reference sequence). Full variable domain (remainder filled in from reference TRBV7-9 and TRBJ1-6): DTGVSQNPRHKITKRGQNVTFRCDPISEHNRLYWYRQTLGQGPEFLTYFQNEAQLEKSRLLSDRFSAERPKGSFSTLEIQRTEQGDSAMYLCASSFGKLRGASPLHFGNGTRLTVT.